These T cell receptor beta chains were read from a single sample in a study of blood T cell repertoires in COVID-19. Clones were sequenced by immunoSEQ multiplex PCR, and TCRdb holds only the in-frame ones, with some missing. Here the sample spans 310,000 or so clones, about 89% being singletons. Input material: peripheral blood. These receptor sequences come from a woman aged 25-40 years with COVID-19, enrolled during active disease. Both conserved end residues are part of each CDR3. D genes are given only for firm matches. Clone size appears in some rows only: once, few, many, or a class for an expanded clone.

abundance | j_gene | d_gene | v_gene | CDR3aa | CDR3nt
- | TRBJ2-5 | - | TRBV6-1 | CASSEVGAQETQYF | TGTGCCAGCAGTGAGGTGGGGGCTCAGGAGACCCAGTACTTC
- | TRBJ1-1 | - | TRBV28 | CASSLFKGMTFF | TGTGCCAGCAGTTTATTTAAGGGGATGACGTTCTTT
- | TRBJ2-2 | TRBD1 | TRBV2 | CASSEVDRGQLFF | TGTGCCAGCAGTGAAGTTGACAGGGGGCAGCTGTTTTTT
many | TRBJ1-5 | TRBD1 | TRBV6-2/TRBV6-3 | CASSYYEGAMGNQPQHF | TGTGCCAGCAGTTACTACGAGGGGGCTATGGGCAATCAGCCCCAGCATTTT
- | TRBJ2-3 | - | TRBV5-1 | CASSWQASDTQYF | TGCGCCAGCAGCTGGCAGGCGTCAGATACGCAGTATTTT
- | TRBJ2-1 | TRBD2 | TRBV6-5 | CASNGGREGHNEQFF | TGTGCCAGCAATGGAGGGAGGGAGGGCCACAATGAGCAGTTCTTC
once | TRBJ2-7 | - | TRBV29-1 | CSVEDQDRSYEQYF | TGCAGCGTTGAAGACCAGGACAGATCCTACGAGCAGTACTTC
- | TRBJ2-2 | TRBD1 | TRBV15 | CATSPRTGRSNTGELFF | TGTGCCACCAGCCCCCGGACAGGCAGATCGAACACCGGGGAGCTGTTTTTT
- | TRBJ1-2 | TRBD1 | TRBV19 | CASSETGGVYGYTF | TGTGCCAGTAGCGAAACAGGGGGCGTTTATGGCTACACCTTC
- | TRBJ2-7 | TRBD2 | TRBV19 | CATKPGLAGDVNEQYF | TGTGCCACCAAACCCGGACTAGCGGGAGATGTCAACGAGCAGTACTTC
- | TRBJ2-5 | - | TRBV19 | CASSIRHSQETQYF | TGTGCCAGTAGTATAAGACACTCCCAAGAGACCCAGTACTTC
few | TRBJ2-1 | - | TRBV6-2/TRBV6-3 | CASSPPGLASGREQFF | TGTGCCAGCAGTCCCCCGGGACTCGCCTCTGGAAGGGAGCAGTTCTTC
- | TRBJ2-2 | TRBD1 | TRBV7-9 | CASSLEGGASGELFF | TGTGCCAGCAGCTTAGAAGGGGGCGCGTCCGGGGAGCTGTTTTTT
- | TRBJ1-4 | - | TRBV5-1 | CASSPGTHNEKLFF | TGCGCCAGCAGCCCAGGGACACATAATGAAAAACTGTTTTTT
once | TRBJ2-7 | - | TRBV29-1 | CSVGTVLTYEQYF | TGCAGCGTTGGGACAGTATTAACCTACGAGCAGTACTTC
- | TRBJ2-1 | TRBD2 | TRBV5-1 | CASRTVLAGVYNEQFF | TGCGCCAGCCGAACCGTCCTAGCGGGGGTCTACAATGAGCAGTTCTTC
- | TRBJ1-2 | TRBD1 | TRBV5-5 | CASSPRTGGSGYGYTF | TGTGCCAGCAGCCCCCGGACAGGGGGCTCGGGCTATGGCTACACCTTC
- | TRBJ1-6 | - | TRBV6-5 | CASRTGVSNSPLHF | TGTGCCAGCAGGACCGGGGTATCTAATTCACCCCTCCACTTT
- | TRBJ2-3 | TRBD2 | TRBV19 | CASSISGAADTQYF | TGTGCCAGTAGTATAAGCGGGGCAGCAGATACGCAGTATTTT
- | TRBJ1-1 | - | TRBV18 | CASSPTTEITEAFF | TGTGCCAGCTCCCCAACGACAGAAATCACTGAAGCTTTCTTT
- | TRBJ2-7 | TRBD2 | TRBV18 | CASSPSGRDYEQYF | TGTGCCAGCTCACCTAGCGGGAGGGACTACGAGCAGTACTTC
- | TRBJ1-1 | - | TRBV30 | CAWSIMNTEAFF | TGTGCCTGGTCTATCATGAACACTGAAGCTTTCTTT